This is a list of T cell receptor beta chains from one sample in a study of CD8 T cells in Susac syndrome. TCRdb used MiXCR to reprocess the immunoSEQ multiplex PCR reads, holding one entry per CDR3 protein. The sample contains under 200,000 distinct CDR3 sequences, around 94% of which appear only once. The sample comprised CD4+ T cells from PBMCs. These receptors were obtained from a human donor with Susac syndrome. Both conserved end residues are part of each CDR3. Fields, in order: CDR3 protein, CDR3 DNA, V gene, CDR3 length, J gene, D gene, clone size. A D gene is named only where the DNA matches it firmly. A row's size may be missing; if present it is once, few, many or a size class.

CDR3 protein: CSARGQGGTDTQYF
CDR3 DNA: TGCAGTGCTCGGGGACAGGGGGGCACAGATACGCAGTATTTT
V gene: TRBV20-1
CDR3 length: 14
J gene: TRBJ2-3
D gene: TRBD1
clone size: NA

CDR3 protein: CASSHVQTRGQETQYF
CDR3 DNA: TGTGCCAGCAGCCACGTCCAGACGCGGGGTCAAGAGACCCAGTACTTC
V gene: TRBV12-3/TRBV12-4
CDR3 length: 16
J gene: TRBJ2-5
D gene: NA
clone size: NA

CDR3 protein: CASSWTTGIEAEAFF
CDR3 DNA: TGTGCCAGCAGCTGGACGACAGGGATCGAGGCTGAAGCTTTCTTT
V gene: TRBV5-4
CDR3 length: 15
J gene: TRBJ1-1
D gene: TRBD1
clone size: once

CDR3 protein: CASSGQYSNQPQHF
CDR3 DNA: TGCGCCAGCAGTGGCCAGTATAGCAATCAGCCCCAGCATTTT
V gene: TRBV10-2
CDR3 length: 14
J gene: TRBJ1-5
D gene: NA
clone size: NA

CDR3 protein: CASSLGLGMETQYF
CDR3 DNA: TGTGCCAGCAGTTTAGGACTGGGCATGGAGACCCAGTACTTC
V gene: TRBV12-3/TRBV12-4
CDR3 length: 14
J gene: TRBJ2-5
D gene: NA
clone size: NA

CDR3 protein: CAGRDRGYGYTF
CDR3 DNA: TGTGCCGGACGGGACAGGGGTTACGGCTACACCTTC
V gene: TRBV30
CDR3 length: 12
J gene: TRBJ1-2
D gene: TRBD1
clone size: NA

CDR3 protein: CASSDTDRGYTF
CDR3 DNA: TGTGCCAGCAGCGATACAGATAGGGGCTACACCTTC
V gene: TRBV2
CDR3 length: 12
J gene: TRBJ1-2
D gene: NA
clone size: once

CDR3 protein: CASSPRTGKETQYF
CDR3 DNA: TGTGCCAGCAGTCCGCGGACAGGGAAAGAGACCCAGTACTTC
V gene: TRBV27
CDR3 length: 14
J gene: TRBJ2-5
D gene: TRBD1
clone size: NA

CDR3 protein: CATSREGGSYNEQFF
CDR3 DNA: TGTGCCACCAGCAGAGAGGGGGGCTCCTACAATGAGCAGTTCTTC
V gene: TRBV15
CDR3 length: 15
J gene: TRBJ2-1
D gene: NA
clone size: NA

CDR3 protein: CASSRRQGNEKLFF
CDR3 DNA: TGTGCCAGCAGCCGACGACAGGGTAATGAAAAACTGTTTTTT
V gene: TRBV3-1
CDR3 length: 14
J gene: TRBJ1-4
D gene: TRBD1
clone size: NA

CDR3 protein: CSARARRMNTEAFF
CDR3 DNA: TGCAGTGCTAGAGCTCGACGGATGAACACTGAAGCTTTCTTT
V gene: TRBV20-1
CDR3 length: 14
J gene: TRBJ1-1
D gene: NA
clone size: NA

CDR3 protein: CASSPPIVGSYNEQFF
CDR3 DNA: TGTGCCAGCTCACCGCCCATAGTCGGCTCCTACAATGAGCAGTTCTTC
V gene: TRBV18
CDR3 length: 16
J gene: TRBJ2-1
D gene: NA
clone size: NA

CDR3 protein: CSARVSEYQPQHF
CDR3 DNA: TGCAGTGCTAGAGTGTCAGAGTATCAGCCCCAGCATTTT
V gene: TRBV20-1
CDR3 length: 13
J gene: TRBJ1-5
D gene: NA
clone size: NA

CDR3 protein: CASSTPRANTGELFF
CDR3 DNA: TGTGCCAGTAGTACCCCCAGGGCGAACACCGGGGAGCTGTTTTTT
V gene: TRBV19
CDR3 length: 15
J gene: TRBJ2-2
D gene: NA
clone size: NA

CDR3 protein: CASRRSSYEQYF
CDR3 DNA: TGTGCCAGCCGCAGGAGCTCCTACGAGCAGTACTTC
V gene: TRBV2
CDR3 length: 12
J gene: TRBJ2-7
D gene: NA
clone size: NA

CDR3 protein: CASGRGALYEQYF
CDR3 DNA: TGTGCTAGTGGCAGGGGGGCTCTCTACGAGCAGTACTTC
V gene: TRBV12-5
CDR3 length: 13
J gene: TRBJ2-7
D gene: NA
clone size: NA